The T cell receptor beta chain described here comes from a study of T-cell reconstitution after alpha-beta-depleted transplantation in children. Germline assignment: CDR1 LGHDT and CDR2 YNNKEL (reference sequence). The CDR3 has 13 residues. V dropped 4 bases and J dropped 8 bases, with 13 bases sitting between them. Unique molecular identifiers were incorporated when the TCRbeta library was constructed. TCRdb passed the PCR reads through MiXCR, listing each CDR3 protein once. The sample consists of hundreds of thousands of distinct CDR3 sequences, around 16% of them appearing once. The starting material was PBMCs from the stem cell graft donor, obtained from the stem cell graft. The chain employs TRBV3-1 and TRBJ2-3; no firm D call. This TCR was recovered from a human donor who donated a stem cell graft to a child with acute myeloid leukemia. The CDR3: CASSPVERGTQYF. CDR3 coding DNA: TGTGCCAGCAGCCCCGTTGAGCGCGGTACGCAGTATTTT.